Listed below are T cell receptor beta chains from one sample, sequenced in a study of OX40 agonist ivuxolimab in advanced cancers. The repertoire was sequenced with immunoSEQ multiplex PCR; TCRdb's copy has only in-frame clones and lacks some. The table has some 16,000 clones, about 80% seen once; the top ten hold about 47%. The specimen was CD4+ or CD8+ T cells sorted from blood, collected in a trial of the OX40 agonist ivuxolimab. Receptor source: an adult with an advanced solid tumor such as melanoma, head and neck, liver or kidney cancer. CDR3s include the opening cysteine and the closing phenylalanine or tryptophan. D genes are given only for firm matches. The listing skips clone size in some rows; elsewhere it reads once, few, many or a size class.

D: .
length: 14
J: TRBJ2-3
size: .
V: TRBV2
DNA: TGTTGCCAGGGAGCCAGCGGGTACACAGATACGCAGTATTTT
CDR3: CCQGASGYTDTQYF

D: .
length: 16
J: TRBJ2-2
size: .
V: TRBV27
DNA: TGTGCCAGCAGTTCGGGACGGAGCCTAAACACCGGGGAGCTGTTTTTT
CDR3: CASSSGRSLNTGELFF

D: .
length: 12
J: TRBJ2-3
size: .
V: TRBV5-4
DNA: TGTGCCAGCAGCGGGAGCACAGATACGCAGTATTTT
CDR3: CASSGSTDTQYF

D: .
length: 18
J: TRBJ2-1
size: .
V: TRBV5-1
DNA: TGCGCCAGCAGCGCATCCCCTAACCAGCCGAGCTCCTACAATGAGCAGTTCTTC
CDR3: CASSASPNQPSSYNEQFF

D: .
length: 14
J: TRBJ2-7
size: few
V: TRBV4-3
DNA: TGCGCCAGCAGCCAAGCGTATGGGGCCTACGAGCAGTACTTC
CDR3: CASSQAYGAYEQYF

D: TRBD1
length: 17
J: TRBJ1-5
size: .
V: TRBV19
DNA: TGTGCCAGTAGTGTATCGACAGGGGACTTTAGCAATCAGCCCCAGCATTTT
CDR3: CASSVSTGDFSNQPQHF

D: .
length: 11
J: TRBJ2-2
size: few
V: TRBV19
DNA: TGTGCCAGTAGTATTACCGGGGAGCTGTTTTTT
CDR3: CASSITGELFF

D: .
length: 14
J: TRBJ2-7
size: medium-sized
V: TRBV7-8
DNA: TGTGCCAGCAGCTTAGGTACCCCAAACTACGAGCAGTACTTC
CDR3: CASSLGTPNYEQYF

D: TRBD2
length: 16
J: TRBJ2-1
size: .
V: TRBV5-6
DNA: TGTGCCAGCAGACCCGGACTAGCGGGGGAGAGGGGTGAGCAGTTCTTC
CDR3: CASRPGLAGERGEQFF

D: TRBD1
length: 15
J: TRBJ2-1
size: few
V: TRBV5-5
DNA: TGCGCCAGCAGCGTCGGGACAGGGGGCTACAATGAGCAGTTCTTC
CDR3: CASSVGTGGYNEQFF

D: .
length: 12
J: TRBJ2-7
size: large
V: TRBV15
DNA: TGTGCCACCAGCAGAGGCACAGGGGAGCAGTACTTC
CDR3: CATSRGTGEQYF

D: .
length: 16
J: TRBJ2-2
size: once
V: TRBV9
DNA: TGTGCCAGCAGCGTACAAATGCAGGCCAACACCGGGGAGCTGTTTTTT
CDR3: CASSVQMQANTGELFF

D: TRBD2
length: 18
J: TRBJ2-4
size: .
V: TRBV28
DNA: TGTGCCAGCAGTTCCGGGACTAGCGCCATTCTAGCCAAAAACATTCAGTACTTC
CDR3: CASSSGTSAILAKNIQYF

D: .
length: 13
J: TRBJ2-2
size: .
V: TRBV2
DNA: TGTGCCAGCAGGGGGCCCAACACCGGGGAGCTGTTTTTT
CDR3: CASRGPNTGELFF

D: .
length: 13
J: TRBJ1-2
size: .
V: TRBV12-5
DNA: TGTGCTAGTGGTTCGCCAGGTATAGTTGACTACACCTTC
CDR3: CASGSPGIVDYTF

D: .
length: 16
J: TRBJ1-2
size: .
V: TRBV7-9
DNA: TGTGCCAGCAGCCCTGACCTGATAACTTCTAACTATGGCTACACCTTC
CDR3: CASSPDLITSNYGYTF

D: TRBD1
length: 14
J: TRBJ2-1
size: few
V: TRBV28
DNA: TGTGCCAGCACCAGGGGGTCGGGATACAATGAGCAGTTCTTC
CDR3: CASTRGSGYNEQFF

D: .
length: 11
J: TRBJ2-5
size: .
V: TRBV5-6
DNA: TGTGCCAGCAGCCTGGGACTTATCCAGTACTTC
CDR3: CASSLGLIQYF

D: .
length: 15
J: TRBJ1-2
size: .
V: TRBV9
DNA: TGTGCCAGCAGCTCCCGGACGGCCGCCAACTATGGCTACACCTTC
CDR3: CASSSRTAANYGYTF

D: TRBD2
length: 13
J: TRBJ2-7
size: once
V: TRBV6-6
DNA: TGTGCCAGCAGCCTTCAGCGGGGGTACGAGCAGTACTTC
CDR3: CASSLQRGYEQYF

D: .
length: 16
J: TRBJ2-3
size: once
V: TRBV6-6
DNA: TGTGCCAGCAGTTACTTCGGGACTGACAGCACAGATACGCAGTATTTT
CDR3: CASSYFGTDSTDTQYF

D: .
length: 13
J: TRBJ2-7
size: .
V: TRBV6-6
DNA: TGTGCCAGCAGGAGGACACTCTCCTACGAGCAGTACTTC
CDR3: CASRRTLSYEQYF

D: .
length: 13
J: TRBJ1-2
size: few
V: TRBV5-5
DNA: TGTGCCAGCAGCTTGGACGTTAACTATGGCTACACCTTC
CDR3: CASSLDVNYGYTF

D: TRBD2
length: 21
J: TRBJ2-1
size: .
V: TRBV28
DNA: TGTGCCAGCAGCCATATACCCGGGACTAGCGGGAGTTCTAGCTCCTACAATGAGCAGTTCTTC
CDR3: CASSHIPGTSGSSSSYNEQFF

D: TRBD1
length: 16
J: TRBJ2-3
size: few
V: TRBV6-1
DNA: TGTGCCAGCAGTGAAGATTGGACAGGGTGGACAGATACGCAGTATTTT
CDR3: CASSEDWTGWTDTQYF

D: .
length: 12
J: TRBJ1-1
size: .
V: TRBV6-5
DNA: TGTGCCAGCAGACCCTCAGGGACTGAAGCTTTCTTT
CDR3: CASRPSGTEAFF

D: .
length: 14
J: TRBJ2-5
size: few
V: TRBV9
DNA: TGTGCCAGCAGCGTAGAGGGAGCCCAAGAGACCCAGTACTTC
CDR3: CASSVEGAQETQYF

D: .
length: 14
J: TRBJ1-1
size: once
V: TRBV19
DNA: TGTGCCAGTAGTTTCCAGGGAAGGACCACTGAAGCTTTCTTT
CDR3: CASSFQGRTTEAFF

D: .
length: 13
J: TRBJ2-7
size: .
V: TRBV6-6
DNA: TGTGCCAGCCAGGTTGGAAGCTCCTACGAGCAGTACTTC
CDR3: CASQVGSSYEQYF

D: .
length: 14
J: TRBJ2-3
size: few
V: TRBV7-3
DNA: TGTGCCAGCAGCCCTTCAGCGCCCACAGATACGCAGTATTTT
CDR3: CASSPSAPTDTQYF

D: TRBD2
length: 15
J: TRBJ2-5
size: .
V: TRBV28
DNA: TGTGCCAGCACCCCCCCGGGGGGACTGGTAGAGACCCAGTACTTC
CDR3: CASTPPGGLVETQYF

D: .
length: 14
J: TRBJ2-2
size: .
V: TRBV9
DNA: TGTGCCAGCAGCACAACGGGGCTCACCGGGGAGCTGTTTTTT
CDR3: CASSTTGLTGELFF

D: .
length: 13
J: TRBJ2-1
size: .
V: TRBV29-1
DNA: TGCAGCTTAGGGGGGCAGAACTCGAATGAGCAGTTCTTC
CDR3: CSLGGQNSNEQFF

D: TRBD2
length: 15
J: TRBJ2-1
size: .
V: TRBV4-3
DNA: TGCGCCAGCAGCCAAGACGGGGGGGGCTACAATGAGCAGTTCTTC
CDR3: CASSQDGGGYNEQFF

D: .
length: 14
J: TRBJ1-1
size: .
V: TRBV5-6
DNA: TGTGCCAGCCGCCGAGGGGCGTCAAACACTGAAGCTTTCTTT
CDR3: CASRRGASNTEAFF

D: .
length: 19
J: TRBJ1-5
size: .
V: TRBV10-1
DNA: TGCGCCAGCATGGCCCGGGTTGGCAGGGATAAATATAGCAATCAGCCCCAGCATTTT
CDR3: CASMARVGRDKYSNQPQHF

D: .
length: 14
J: TRBJ1-4
size: .
V: TRBV7-9
DNA: TGTGCCAGCAGCTTAGTGGGACCCGATGAAAAACTGTTTTTT
CDR3: CASSLVGPDEKLFF

D: .
length: 14
J: TRBJ1-2
size: .
V: TRBV19
DNA: TGTGCCAGTCGGTCGGAGGGCCTTAGCTATGGCTACACCTTC
CDR3: CASRSEGLSYGYTF

D: .
length: 15
J: TRBJ1-5
size: .
V: TRBV6-6
DNA: TGTGCCAGCAGAATCGGGACGGCTAGCAATCAGCCCCAGCATTTT
CDR3: CASRIGTASNQPQHF

D: TRBD1
length: 15
J: TRBJ2-5
size: .
V: TRBV7-3
DNA: TGTGCCAGCAGCCCCGGGACAGGGGAGTTGGAGACCCAGTACTTC
CDR3: CASSPGTGELETQYF

D: .
length: 15
J: TRBJ1-5
size: .
V: TRBV19
DNA: TGTGCCAGTAGTATACTCCCCGTCGGATATCAGCCCCAGCATTTT
CDR3: CASSILPVGYQPQHF

D: .
length: 12
J: TRBJ1-1
size: .
V: TRBV11-2
DNA: TGTGCCAGCAGCCAAGGGAACACTGAAGCTTTCTTT
CDR3: CASSQGNTEAFF

D: .
length: 13
J: TRBJ2-5
size: .
V: TRBV6-5
DNA: TGTGCCAGCAGCGCCTACTACCAAGAGACCCAGTACTTC
CDR3: CASSAYYQETQYF

D: .
length: 12
J: TRBJ2-4
size: .
V: TRBV4-1
DNA: TGCGCCAGCAGCCATAACAGGGATATTCAGTACTTC
CDR3: CASSHNRDIQYF

D: .
length: 13
J: TRBJ2-7
size: .
V: TRBV4-1
DNA: TGCGCCAGCAGCCAAGACAGCAGCTACGAGCAGTACTTC
CDR3: CASSQDSSYEQYF

D: .
length: 13
J: TRBJ1-4
size: few
V: TRBV5-6
DNA: TGTGCCAGCAGCTTGGGGATGTCTGAAAAACTGTTTTTT
CDR3: CASSLGMSEKLFF

D: TRBD1
length: 18
J: TRBJ1-4
size: once
V: TRBV7-9
DNA: TGTGCCAGCAGCCCCCGGACAGGGAGAGATGCAACTAATGAAAAACTGTTTTTT
CDR3: CASSPRTGRDATNEKLFF

D: .
length: 16
J: TRBJ1-1
size: .
V: TRBV18
DNA: TGTGCCAGCTCACCCCCGGTAGCAGGGCGGGGTACTGAAGCTTTCTTT
CDR3: CASSPPVAGRGTEAFF

D: TRBD2
length: 15
J: TRBJ2-7
size: .
V: TRBV6-6
DNA: TGTGCCAGCAGTTACCCACTAGCGGGAGTTTACGAGCAGTACTTC
CDR3: CASSYPLAGVYEQYF

D: TRBD2
length: 15
J: TRBJ2-7
size: .
V: TRBV5-1
DNA: TGCGCCAGCAGCCAAGTGGCGGGAGCCTTGTGGGAGCAGTACTTC
CDR3: CASSQVAGALWEQYF

D: .
length: 11
J: TRBJ2-1
size: once
V: TRBV7-9
DNA: TGTGCCAGCAGCTTAGGCAATGAGCAGTTCTTC
CDR3: CASSLGNEQFF

D: .
length: 13
J: TRBJ2-3
size: .
V: TRBV5-6
DNA: TGTGCCAGCAGCCCGGAGTTGATGGATACGCAGTATTTT
CDR3: CASSPELMDTQYF

D: TRBD1
length: 15
J: TRBJ2-2
size: .
V: TRBV7-6
DNA: TGTGCCAGCAGCTCTGGACAGGGGGTACCCGGGGAGCTGTTTTTT
CDR3: CASSSGQGVPGELFF